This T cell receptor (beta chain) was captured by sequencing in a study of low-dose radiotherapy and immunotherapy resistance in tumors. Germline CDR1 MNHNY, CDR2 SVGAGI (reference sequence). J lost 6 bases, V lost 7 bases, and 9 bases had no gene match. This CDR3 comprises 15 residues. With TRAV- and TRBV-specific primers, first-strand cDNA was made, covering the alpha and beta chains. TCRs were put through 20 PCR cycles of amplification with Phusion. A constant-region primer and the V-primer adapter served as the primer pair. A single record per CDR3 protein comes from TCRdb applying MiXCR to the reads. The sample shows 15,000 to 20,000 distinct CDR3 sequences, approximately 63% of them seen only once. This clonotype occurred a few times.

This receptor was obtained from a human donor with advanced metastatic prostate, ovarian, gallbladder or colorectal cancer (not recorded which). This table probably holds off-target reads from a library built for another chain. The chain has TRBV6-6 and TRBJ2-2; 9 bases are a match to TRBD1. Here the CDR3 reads CASKPGQGVAGELFF. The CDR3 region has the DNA TGTGCCAGCAAACCGGGACAGGGCGTCGCCGGGGAGCTGTTTTTT.